This is a list of T cell receptor beta chains from one sample in a study of T-cell memory formation after mild COVID-19. MiXCR, applied by TCRdb to the 5' RACE reads, yields one record per CDR3 protein. Counted here are about 130,000 distinct CDR3 sequences, under 30% occurring once; the ten biggest clones make up approximately 25%. The specimen sequenced was PBMCs or a T cell subset sorted from them (not recorded which). Receptors were obtained from an adult woman who had mild COVID-19 (a few samples of this study predate the infection). Cell type and time point are not known. Both conserved end residues are part of each CDR3. A D gene is named only where the DNA matches it firmly. Size tells how often a clone was seen (once, few, many) or the class of an expanded clone, and some rows leave it out.

J gene	D gene	V gene	clone size	CDR3 DNA	CDR3 protein
TRBJ2-4	NA	TRBV5-1	NA	TGCGCCAGCAGCTTGTACTCGGGACGAGGGTTGGACATTCAGTACTTC	CASSLYSGRGLDIQYF
TRBJ1-1	NA	TRBV15	NA	TGTGCCACCAGCAGAGATATGGGCAGGGAGAACACTGAAGCTTTCTTT	CATSRDMGRENTEAFF
TRBJ2-1	NA	TRBV20-1	NA	TGCAGTGCTGGTACGAATGAGCAGTTCTTC	CSAGTNEQFF
TRBJ2-1	TRBD2	TRBV9	NA	TGTGCCAGCAGCGTAGGGACTAGCCGCCACAATGAGCAGTTCTTC	CASSVGTSRHNEQFF
TRBJ1-1	TRBD1	TRBV11-3	NA	TGTGCCAGCAGACGGGACAGATTGAACACTGAAGCTTTCTTT	CASRRDRLNTEAFF
TRBJ2-7	NA	TRBV7-8	few	TGTGCCAGCAGCCTTCGGTCGACGGGTGACGAGCAGTACTTC	CASSLRSTGDEQYF
TRBJ2-7	NA	TRBV27	NA	TGTGCCAGCAGTTTATCCCCCGCGAACGAGCAGTACTTC	CASSLSPANEQYF
TRBJ2-1	TRBD2	TRBV7-7	many	TGTGCCAGCAGCTCAGGCGCACTAGCGGGGGGTGCATATAATGAGCAGTTCTTC	CASSSGALAGGAYNEQFF
TRBJ1-5	TRBD1	TRBV6-1	NA	TGTGCCAGCAGAACCGGGACAGGGAGCAATCAGCCCCAGCATTTT	CASRTGTGSNQPQHF
TRBJ2-7	NA	TRBV12-3/TRBV12-4	NA	TGTGCCAGCAGCGAACGACGGGGGGCCGCCTACGAGCAGTACTTC	CASSERRGAAYEQYF
TRBJ2-7	NA	TRBV29-1	NA	TGCAGCGTTGCACGGCCAAGCTCCTACGAGCAGTACTTC	CSVARPSSYEQYF
TRBJ2-5	TRBD1	TRBV7-8	NA	TGTGCCAGCAGCTTAAACGGCGGTGGGTTGGACAGGACCCAAGAGACCCAGTACTTC	CASSLNGGGLDRTQETQYF
TRBJ2-1	TRBD1	TRBV27	few	TGTGCCAGCAGCCCCAGACAGGGGGCGACGTATCCCCGCTACAATGAGCAGTTCTTC	CASSPRQGATYPRYNEQFF
TRBJ2-5	NA	TRBV7-9	few	TGTGCCAGCAGCTTCGGTAGCGAAGAGACCCAGTACTTC	CASSFGSEETQYF
TRBJ2-3	TRBD1	TRBV20-1	many	TGCAGTGCCCCCCCAGGGACAGTCCGCACAGATACGCAGTATTTT	CSAPPGTVRTDTQYF
TRBJ2-7	NA	TRBV6-5	NA	TGTGCCAGCAGTCCTGTTATCGGGTACTCCTACGAGCAGTACTTC	CASSPVIGYSYEQYF
TRBJ2-1	NA	TRBV20-1	NA	TGCAGTGCTAGAGATCCCCCCTACAATGAGCAGTTCTTC	CSARDPPYNEQFF
TRBJ2-7	TRBD2	TRBV7-8	NA	TGTGCCAGCAGCTTAGCGCTATCGCTAGCGGGAGGGCCTAACGAGCAGTACTTC	CASSLALSLAGGPNEQYF
TRBJ2-7	NA	TRBV21-1	few	TGTGCCAGCAGCAAAGCCTCCGTAGCGGGAGTGGGGGAGCAGTACTTC	CASSKASVAGVGEQYF
TRBJ2-7	TRBD2	TRBV6-2/TRBV6-3	NA	TGTGCCAGCAGCCAACTAGCGGGAGTTGTCGAGCAGTACTTC	CASSQLAGVVEQYF
TRBJ2-7	TRBD1	TRBV7-9	NA	TGTGCCAGCAGCTTAGGGGACAGGGTCGACGAGCAGTACTTC	CASSLGDRVDEQYF
TRBJ2-1	NA	TRBV11-2	NA	TGTGCCAGCAGCTTCCCCGGGACTGACTGGAAGCAGTTCTTC	CASSFPGTDWKQFF
TRBJ2-3	TRBD2	TRBV7-3	few	TGTGCCAGCAGCCATATAGCGGGGGGTGCAGATACGCAGTATTTT	CASSHIAGGADTQYF
TRBJ2-1	NA	TRBV11-2	NA	TGTGCCAGCAGCCCAGAGGGGCATGAGCAGTTCTTC	CASSPEGHEQFF
TRBJ1-3	NA	TRBV20-1	few	TGCAGTGCTAGAGTTGAGTGGGTCCGAACGTGGGGAAACACCATATATTTT	CSARVEWVRTWGNTIYF
TRBJ1-2	NA	TRBV11-2	few	TGTGCCAGCAGCTTAGGGGTAGGGGTATCGACCTTC	CASSLGVGVSTF
TRBJ2-1	NA	TRBV6-2/TRBV6-3	NA	TGTGCCAGCAGTTACCGTGGGGAAGGATCCTACAATGAGCAGTTCTTC	CASSYRGEGSYNEQFF
TRBJ2-1	NA	TRBV5-6	NA	TGTGCCAGCAGCTTGGACCTAGCGTCCTACAATGAGCAGTTCTTC	CASSLDLASYNEQFF
TRBJ2-2	NA	TRBV9	NA	TGTGCCAGCAGCCCACGACCAGAGATCGGGGAGCTGTTTTTT	CASSPRPEIGELFF
TRBJ2-1	TRBD2	TRBV10-2	NA	TGCGCCAGCAGGGTAGCGGGGGGACTAAGCAATGAGCAGTTCTTC	CASRVAGGLSNEQFF
TRBJ2-1	NA	TRBV11-3	few	TGTGCCAGCAGCTTACGGTTAGTGAGTTTCCAGGGATTGTACAATGAGCAGTTCTTC	CASSLRLVSFQGLYNEQFF
TRBJ2-3	NA	TRBV20-1	NA	TGCAGTGCTAGAGCCCTGGGTACGCAGTATTTT	CSARALGTQYF
TRBJ2-1	NA	TRBV6-2/TRBV6-3	NA	TGTGCCAGCAGTTACGCACAATTTGGGGGGAACAATGAGCAGTTCTTC	CASSYAQFGGNNEQFF
TRBJ2-7	NA	TRBV19	few	TGTGCCAGTAGTATCGGGATTAGCGGCGAGCAGTACTTC	CASSIGISGEQYF
TRBJ2-5	NA	TRBV6-5	few	TGTGCCAGCAGTTACCGGACAGAGTACCAAGAGACCCAGTACTTC	CASSYRTEYQETQYF
TRBJ1-1	NA	TRBV7-8	NA	TGTGCCAGCAGCACCCGCAGGGACACTGAAGCTTTCTTT	CASSTRRDTEAFF
TRBJ2-5	NA	TRBV15	NA	TGTGCCACCACTCCGGGAGCGGCGAGAGAGACCCAGTACTTC	CATTPGAARETQYF
TRBJ1-2	NA	TRBV7-9	few	TGTGCCAGCAGCCCCGACGGATTCTATGGCTACACCTTC	CASSPDGFYGYTF
TRBJ2-5	NA	TRBV24-1	once	TGTGCCACCAGTGACCCGGACAGAGAGACCCAGTACTTC	CATSDPDRETQYF
TRBJ2-5	TRBD1	TRBV6-5	NA	TGTGCCAGCAGTGGACAGGGGGCCGGGGAGACCCAGTACTTC	CASSGQGAGETQYF
TRBJ2-6	NA	TRBV7-8	NA	TGTGCCAGCCGAAACAGGGTCTCTGGGGCCAACGTCCTGACTTTC	CASRNRVSGANVLTF
TRBJ2-5	NA	TRBV7-9	NA	TGTGCCAGCAGCTTAGGGACTCCTACCCAGTACTTC	CASSLGTPTQYF
TRBJ2-3	TRBD2	TRBV5-6	few	TGTGCCAGCCGACTAGCGGGAGGGTCCACAGATACGCAGTATTTT	CASRLAGGSTDTQYF
TRBJ1-2	NA	TRBV12-3/TRBV12-4	NA	TGTGCCAGCGTCCTAGGGGGGAACGGCTACACCTTC	CASVLGGNGYTF
TRBJ2-3	NA	TRBV5-1	NA	TGCGCCAGCAGCTTGGGCGCTAAGAGCACAGATACGCAGTATTTT	CASSLGAKSTDTQYF
TRBJ2-1	NA	TRBV7-6	NA	TGTGCCAGCAGCCGGGACTCGGGGTCCTACAATGAGCAGTTCTTC	CASSRDSGSYNEQFF
TRBJ2-7	NA	TRBV30	NA	TGTGCCTGGAGTGTTCAAGCGCGGGCCGAGCAGTACTTC	CAWSVQARAEQYF